These 31 T cell receptor beta chains were all obtained from the same sample, sequenced in a study of OX40 agonist ivuxolimab in advanced cancers. Generated by immunoSEQ multiplex PCR, the TCRdb table keeps only in-frame clones and is missing some. The sample yields 55,000 to 60,000 clones, roughly 92% seen once. Source: CD4+ or CD8+ T cells sorted from blood, taken in a trial of the OX40 agonist ivuxolimab. All receptors derive from an adult with an advanced solid tumor such as melanoma, head and neck, liver or kidney cancer.

The chain uses TRBV27 and TRBJ1-5; unclear D gene. The CDR3 spans 13 residues. Germline-derived CDR1 and CDR2 are MNHEY and SMNVEV (reference sequence). Trimming shortened V by 3 bases and J by 1 base, and 4 bases separated the two germline ends. The CDR3 nucleotides are TGTGCCAGCAGTTTCTTCAGCAATCAGCCCCAGCATTTT. Protein sequence: CASSFFSNQPQHF.

The genes are TRBV10-3 and TRBJ1-3; weak D call: TRBD1 (5 bases). Trimming took off 7 bases at V and 4 bases at J, with 8 bases between the two ends. The CDR3 is made up of 12 amino acids. Germline V gene sequence: CDR1 ENHRY, CDR2 SYGVKD. Here the CDR3 reads CAIIAGGNTIYF. The CDR3 bases are TGTGCCATCATTGCAGGGGGAAACACCATATATTTT.

The chain recombines TRBV10-3 with TRBJ1-2, with unresolved D. The CDR3 extends over 15 amino acids. V lost 0 bases to trimming and J lost 5 bases, with 13 bases between them. Germline V gene sequence: CDR1 ENHRY, CDR2 SYGVKD. CDR3 loop: CAISESSAPFYGYTF. CDR3 bases: TGTGCCATCAGTGAGTCCTCGGCTCCCTTTTATGGCTACACCTTC.

The chain combines TRBV28 with TRBJ2-7; 13 bases are shared with TRBD2. This CDR3 is built from 18 residues. Germline CDR1 MDHEN, CDR2 SYDVKM. V lost 3 bases, J lost 3 bases, and 11 bases stayed unmatched. The chain's CDR3 is CASSFTLGGLAGHYEQYF. For the CDR3, the DNA is TGTGCCAGCAGTTTTACCCTGGGGGGACTAGCGGGACACTACGAGCAGTACTTC. The whole variable domain, filled in from reference TRBV28 and TRBJ2-7, reads DVKVTQSSRYLVKRTGEKVFLECVQDMDHENMFWYRQDPGLGLRLIYFSYDVKMKEKGDIPEGYSVSREKKERFSLILESASTNQTSMYLCASSFTLGGLAGHYEQYFGPGTRLTVT.

V usage is TRBV9 and J usage is TRBJ2-7; D is uncertain. Trimming shortened V by 0 bases and J by 3 bases, and 13 bases separated the two germline ends. The CDR3 has 15 amino acids. CDR1 and CDR2 (germline): SGDLS, YYNGEE. CDR3 in amino acids: CASSVDWGSLYEQYF. Written as DNA, the CDR3 is TGTGCCAGCAGCGTAGATTGGGGTAGTCTCTACGAGCAGTACTTC. Full variable domain (rest looked up from reference TRBV9 and TRBJ2-7): DSGVTQTPKHLITATGQRVTLRCSPRSGDLSVYWYQQSLDQGLQFLIQYYNGEERAKGNILERFSAQQFPDLHSELNLSSLELGDSALYFCASSVDWGSLYEQYFGPGTRLTVT.

This clone was seen just once. The genes are TRBV5-1 and TRBJ1-2; D is perhaps TRBD1 (6 bases). The V end was cut by 0 bases, the J end by 4 bases, with 16 bases between. This CDR3 is built from 16 residues. In germline, CDR1 is SGHRS, CDR2 YFSETQ. The CDR3 loop reads CASSLGDPSGVYGYTF. CDR3 sequence (DNA): TGCGCCAGCAGCTTGGGGGACCCGTCAGGGGTCTATGGCTACACCTTC. The variable domain in full, completed from reference TRBV5-1 and TRBJ1-2, reads KAGVTQTPRYLIKTRGQQVTLSCSPISGHRSVSWYQQTPGQGLQFLFEYFSETQRNKGNFPGRFSGRQFSNSRSEMNVSTLELGDSALYLCASSLGDPSGVYGYTFGSGTRLTVV.

The rearrangement joins TRBV4-3 to TRBJ2-2; D may correspond to TRBD1 or TRBD2 (5 bases each). Germline CDR1 is LGHNA and CDR2 is YSLEER. CDR3 length: 16 residues. Trimming removed 0 bases at V and 2 bases at J, with 10 bases between. The CDR3: CASSQEGDPNTGELFF. The DNA of the CDR3 is TGCGCCAGCAGCCAAGAAGGGGACCCTAACACCGGGGAGCTGTTTTTT.

The chain links TRBV12-5 to TRBJ2-3; D is possibly TRBD1 or TRBD2 (5 bases each). Germline V gene data show CDR1 as LGHNT and CDR2 as FRNRAP. This CDR3 comprises 18 residues. Trimming stripped 5 bases from V and 0 bases from J, with 21 bases between. CDR3 region: CASGGGEQQGDSTDTQYF. The CDR3 DNA reads as TGTGCTAGTGGTGGTGGCGAGCAACAAGGGGACAGCACAGATACGCAGTATTTT. Full variable domain (rest looked up from reference TRBV12-5 and TRBJ2-3): DARVTQTPRHKVTEMGQEVTMRCQPILGHNTVFWYRQTMMQGLELLAYFRNRAPLDDSGMPKDRFSAEMPDATLATLKIQPSEPRDSAVYFCASGGGEQQGDSTDTQYFGPGTRLTVL.

The gene calls are TRBV27 and TRBJ2-7; 8 bases align to TRBD1. Germline V gives CDR1 MNHEY, CDR2 SMNVEV (reference sequence). The junction had 11 bases not matched to a gene; V was cut back by 5 bases and J by 2 bases. There are 16 residues in the CDR3. The CDR3 loop reads CASSPPRQGPTYEQYF. In nucleotides, the CDR3 is TGTGCCAGCAGTCCCCCAAGACAGGGGCCCACCTACGAGCAGTACTTC.

The chain combines TRBV2 with TRBJ2-2, with 11 bases matching TRBD1. J gave up 6 bases and V 2 bases, and 2 bases lay outside the gene matches. This CDR3 has 15 amino acids. Germline V lookup: CDR1 SNHLY, CDR2 FYNNEI. CDR3 nucleotide sequence: TGTGCCAGCAGTGAACCGGGACAGGGGGCCGGGGAGCTGTTTTTT. Translation: CASSEPGQGAGELFF.

The chain couples TRBV5-4 to TRBJ2-1, with D uncertain. V was trimmed by 4 bases and J by 0 bases, leaving 20 bases between them. Germline loops: CDR1 SGHNT, CDR2 YYREEE (reference sequence). The CDR3 is 18 residues long. In nucleotides, the CDR3 is TGTGCCAGCAGCACGGTAGCCGGGTACGGCCCCTCCTACAATGAGCAGTTCTTC. This translates into CASSTVAGYGPSYNEQFF.

The chain is built from TRBV27 and TRBJ1-5; TRBD1 aligns across 7 bases. This CDR3 spans 14 amino acids. With 5 bases clipped from V and 4 bases from J, the junction kept 5 bases outside the gene matches. Germline CDR1 and CDR2: MNHEY and SMNVEV (reference sequence). DNA for the CDR3: TGTGCCAGCAGTCTAAGACAGGGAAATCAGCCCCAGCATTTT. Translation gives CASSLRQGNQPQHF.

This clone was found once. J is TRBJ2-3 and V is TRBV29-1; 9 bases line up with TRBD1. The germline CDR1 and CDR2 sequences are SQVTM and ANQGSEA. This CDR3 is built from 13 residues. The V segment lost 7 bases and the J segment 1 base; nucleotides outside the gene matches: 3. In DNA form, the CDR3 reads TGCAGCGCTTGGACAGGGGGCACAGATACGCAGTATTTT. Translation: CSAWTGGTDTQYF.

The gene calls are TRBV28 and TRBJ2-6; perhaps TRBD1 as D (5 bases). This CDR3 has 18 amino acids. CDR1 and CDR2 from the germline V gene are MDHEN and SYDVKM. V was cut by 1 base and J by 2 bases, with 15 bases left in between. The CDR3 protein is CASSLSTVVIPGANVLTF. In DNA form, the CDR3 reads TGTGCCAGCAGTTTATCGACAGTGGTTATTCCTGGGGCCAACGTCCTGACTTTC.

On this clone: At one end the junction does not follow the germline gene, possibly because of a read error. This sequence joins TRBV9 and TRBJ2-7, with TRBD1 as a possible D gene (6 bases). In germline, CDR1 is SGDLS, CDR2 YYNGEE. CDR3 size: 14 residues. CDR3 sequence (DNA): TGTGCCGGCAGCGTAGGGGTAGGGGGCTACGAGCAGTACTTC. It translates to CAGSVGVGGYEQYF.

The CDR3 protein is CASSLTRGSSGNTIYF. CDR3 bases: TGTGCCAGCAGCTTAACCAGGGGGAGCTCTGGAAACACCATATATTTT. V gene TRBV7-2 combines with J gene TRBJ1-3; 7 bases are shared with TRBD1. J gave up 0 bases and V 2 bases, and 4 bases lay outside the gene matches. Germline V gene data show CDR1 as SGHTA and CDR2 as FQGNSA. The CDR3 is made up of 16 amino acids.

The chain uses TRBV19 and TRBJ2-7, with TRBD2 matching over 8 bases. V lost 5 bases and J lost 3; bases outside the gene matches: 6. The germline V gene encodes CDR1 LNHDA and CDR2 SQIVND (reference sequence). The CDR3 contains 14 residues. CDR3 protein: CASSSGLDLYEQYF. The CDR3 DNA follows: TGTGCCAGTAGTTCGGGACTAGATCTCTACGAGCAGTACTTC.

In this sample, this clone turned up a few times. The chain links TRBV4-1 to TRBJ1-5; no definite D call. The V end was cut by 0 bases, the J end by 3 bases, with 3 bases between. Germline V lookup: CDR1 MGHRA, CDR2 YSYEKL. This CDR3 region has 13 residues. The CDR3 DNA sequence: TGCGCCAGCAGCCAAGAAGACAATCAGCCCCAGCATTTT. This sequence encodes CASSQEDNQPQHF.

The gene calls are TRBV6-5 and TRBJ1-2; D is unresolved. CDR3 length: 15 residues. V was shortened by 0 bases and J by 1 base, with 9 bases between the two germline ends. Germline assignment: CDR1 MNHEY and CDR2 SVGAGI. Here the CDR3 reads CASSYSPGFNYGYTF. DNA of the CDR3: TGTGCCAGCAGTTACTCGCCGGGGTTTAACTATGGCTACACCTTC.

This clone was found once. This chain connects TRBV18 to TRBJ2-7, with 9 bases matching TRBD2. This CDR3 has 16 residues. Germline CDR1 is KGHSH and CDR2 is LQKENI. V shed 3 bases, J shed 5 bases, and the junction held 11 bases outside the gene matches. CDR3 protein: CASSPISGLATNEQYF. The CDR3 DNA follows: TGTGCCAGCTCACCTATTTCGGGACTAGCAACTAACGAGCAGTACTTC.

The chain combines TRBV29-1 with TRBJ2-5, with D possibly being TRBD2 (6 bases). The closer fit of TRBJ2-7 to the DNA end suggests the J call may be wrong. This CDR3 has 11 amino acids. Germline V gene data show CDR1 as SQVTM and CDR2 as ANQGSEA. The CDR3 bases are TGCAGCGTAGACGCGGGACTCGAGCAGTACTTC. Its protein product is CSVDAGLEQYF.

The chain combines TRBV10-1 with TRBJ2-3; D perhaps matches TRBD1 (6 bases). V lost 6 bases, J lost 6 bases, and 19 bases lay in between. CDR1 WNHNN and CDR2 SYGVQD come from the germline V gene (reference sequence). The CDR3 is made up of 15 amino acids. This CDR3 is CASSADSPRADTQYF. The CDR3, as DNA: TGCGCCAGCAGCGCGGACAGCCCTCGGGCGGATACGCAGTATTTT.

This chain connects TRBV7-6 to TRBJ2-7; the match to TRBD2 covers 12 bases. Germline V gene sequence: CDR1 SGHVS, CDR2 FNYEAQ. Trimming at V came to 1 base and at J to 6 bases, leaving 19 bases not matched to a gene. This CDR3 is built from 20 residues. The CDR3 nucleotides read TGTGCCAGCAGCTTAGTAGGGACGACGACTACTAGCGGGAGGTTCCGCGAGCAGTACTTC. Its protein product is CASSLVGTTTTSGRFREQYF.

This chain joins TRBV6-5 and TRBJ2-5; the D gene is possibly TRBD1 (6 bases). The germline V gene has CDR1 MNHEY and CDR2 SVGAGI. This CDR3 spans 14 amino acids. V was clipped by 6 bases and J by 3 bases, with 14 bases between them. The CDR3 loop reads CASSTTGTKETQYF. CDR3 in DNA: TGTGCCAGCAGCACAACGGGGACAAAAGAGACCCAGTACTTC.

The rearrangement joins TRBV28 to TRBJ2-2, with D unclear. The CDR3 length is 16 residues. Between the trimmed V and J ends, which lost 3 bases and 0 bases, there was a span of 11 bases. Germline values: CDR1 MDHEN, CDR2 SYDVKM. The DNA of the CDR3 is TGTGCCAGCAGTTTTCACGGGCCCCCGAACACCGGGGAGCTGTTTTTT. Encoded protein: CASSFHGPPNTGELFF.

This clone showed up just once. This rearrangement joins TRBV9 to TRBJ1-1; possible D gene TRBD1, 5 bases. CDR1 and CDR2 from the germline V gene are SGDLS and YYNGEE. This CDR3 spans 16 amino acids. The V gene lost 4 bases and the J gene lost 0 bases, with 16 bases spanning the gap. CDR3 coding DNA: TGTGCCAGCAGCCCGGGGGGTGGGCAGATGAACACTGAAGCTTTCTTT. Translating it yields CASSPGGGQMNTEAFF.

The chain recombines TRBV27 with TRBJ1-4, with 8 nucleotides matching TRBD1. V shed 5 bases and J 6 bases; nucleotides not matched to a gene: 5. The CDR3 extends over 14 amino acids. CDR1 MNHEY and CDR2 SMNVEV come from the germline V gene (reference sequence). DNA of the CDR3: TGTGCCAGCAGTCAACAGGGGGTTTATGAAAAACTGTTTTTT. It encodes CASSQQGVYEKLFF. Based on the CDR3 plus reference TRBV27 and TRBJ1-4, the full variable domain is EAQVTQNPRYLITVTGKKLTVTCSQNMNHEYMSWYRQDPGLGLRQIYYSMNVEVTDKGDVPEGYKVSRKEKRNFPLILESPSPNQTSLYFCASSQQGVYEKLFFGSGTQLSVL.

The rearrangement links TRBV18 to TRBJ2-1; TRBD1 aligns across 8 bases. Per the germline V gene, CDR1 is KGHSH and CDR2 is LQKENI. V dropped 2 bases and J dropped 7; count of bases not matched to a gene: 10. The CDR3 has 16 amino acids. Here the CDR3 reads CASSPFGQGALNEQFF. CDR3 coding DNA: TGTGCCAGCTCACCATTTGGGCAGGGGGCCTTAAATGAGCAGTTCTTC.

The rearrangement joins TRBV9 to TRBJ2-2; the D gene could be TRBD1 or TRBD2 (6 bases each). Trimming took off 1 base at V and 4 bases at J, with 23 bases between the two ends. The CDR3 is 19 amino acids. Germline CDR1 SGDLS, CDR2 YYNGEE. The chain's CDR3 is CASSVWGAGTIPLTGELFF. CDR3 DNA sequence: TGTGCCAGCAGCGTATGGGGGGCAGGGACGATCCCCCTCACCGGGGAGCTGTTTTTT.

This clone came up once. The gene calls are TRBV11-2 and TRBJ2-1, with 7 bases fitting TRBD1. The CDR3 contains 15 residues. Germline V gene data show CDR1 as SGHAT and CDR2 as FQNNGV. V shed 4 bases, J shed 3 bases, and the junction held 6 bases outside the gene matches. The CDR3 loop is CASSSRDSVYNEQFF. In nucleotides, the CDR3 is TGTGCCAGCAGCTCCCGGGACAGCGTCTACAATGAGCAGTTCTTC.

The CDR3: CASSNPGLAGGPETQYF. CDR3 DNA sequence: TGTGCCAGCAGCAACCCGGGACTAGCGGGAGGGCCAGAGACCCAGTACTTC. The chain recombines TRBV7-2 with TRBJ2-5, with TRBD2 identical over 16 bases. This CDR3 contains 17 residues. From germline, CDR1 is SGHTA and CDR2 FQGNSA. The trim removed 5 bases at V and 4 bases at J, leaving 7 bases unmatched. Combining the CDR3 with reference TRBV7-2 and TRBJ2-5 gives the whole variable domain GAGVSQSPSNKVTEKGKDVELRCDPISGHTALYWYRQSLGQGLEFLIYFQGNSAPDKSGLPSDRFSAERTGGSVSTLTIQRTQQEDSAVYLCASSNPGLAGGPETQYFGPGTRLLVL.